This T cell receptor (beta chain) was captured in a study of OX40 agonist ivuxolimab in advanced cancers. The CDR3 totals 14 residues. Germline CDR1 MNHEY, CDR2 SVGAGI. V was trimmed by 7 bases and J by 2 bases, leaving 9 bases between them. Autoimmune disease history or systemic immunosuppression meant exclusion. Some clones are missing from TCRdb's copy, which holds only in-frame ones; the method was immunoSEQ multiplex PCR. The sample carries fewer than 140,000 clones, 90% recorded once. The receptor was derived from an adult with an advanced solid tumor such as melanoma, head and neck, liver or kidney cancer. V gene TRBV6-5 combines with J gene TRBJ2-6; no definite D call. Sequencing was performed on CD4+ or CD8+ T cells sorted from blood, taken in a trial of the OX40 agonist ivuxolimab. The CDR3 protein is CASKVVTGANVLTF. The CDR3 coding sequence is TGTGCCAGCAAAGTTGTCACTGGGGCCAACGTCCTGACTTTC.